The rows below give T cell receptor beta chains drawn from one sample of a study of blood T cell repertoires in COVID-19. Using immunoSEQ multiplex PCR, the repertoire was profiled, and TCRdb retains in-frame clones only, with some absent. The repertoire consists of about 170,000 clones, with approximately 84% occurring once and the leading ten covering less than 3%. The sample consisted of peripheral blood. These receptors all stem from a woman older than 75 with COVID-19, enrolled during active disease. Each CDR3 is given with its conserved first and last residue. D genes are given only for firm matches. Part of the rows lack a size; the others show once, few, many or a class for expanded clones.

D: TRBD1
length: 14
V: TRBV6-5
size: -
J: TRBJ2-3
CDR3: CASRTHRGPDTQYF
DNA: TGTGCCAGCAGAACCCACAGGGGCCCAGATACGCAGTATTTT

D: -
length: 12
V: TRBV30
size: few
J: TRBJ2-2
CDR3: CAWSVLAGELFF
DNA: TGTGCCTGGAGTGTTTTAGCCGGGGAGCTGTTTTTT

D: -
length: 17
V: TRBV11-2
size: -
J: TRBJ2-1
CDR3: CASSLVPGVSSYNEQFF
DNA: TGTGCCAGCAGCTTAGTCCCGGGGGTATCCTCCTACAATGAGCAGTTCTTC

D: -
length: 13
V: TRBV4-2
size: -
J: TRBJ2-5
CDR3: CASSQESPETQYF
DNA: TGTGCCAGCAGCCAAGAGTCTCCAGAGACCCAGTACTTC

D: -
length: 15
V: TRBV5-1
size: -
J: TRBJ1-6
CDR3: CASSLVPGLNSPLHF
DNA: TGCGCCAGCAGCTTGGTTCCAGGCCTTAATTCACCCCTCCACTTT

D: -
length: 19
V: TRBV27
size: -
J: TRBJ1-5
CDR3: CASSLHFRRESYSNQPQHF
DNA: TGTGCCAGCAGTTTACACTTTCGACGGGAAAGTTATAGCAATCAGCCCCAGCATTTT

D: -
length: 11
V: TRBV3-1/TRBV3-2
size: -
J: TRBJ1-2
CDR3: CASSQGNRVTF
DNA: TGTGCCAGCAGCCAAGGAAACAGGGTCACCTTC

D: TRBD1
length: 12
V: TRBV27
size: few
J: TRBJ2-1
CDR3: CASSPRTGGLFF
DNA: TGTGCCAGCAGTCCGCGGACAGGGGGGTTGTTCTTC

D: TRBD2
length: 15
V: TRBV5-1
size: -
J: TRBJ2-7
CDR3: CASSPTSGSSHEQYF
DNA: TGCGCCAGCAGCCCCACTAGCGGGAGCTCCCACGAGCAGTACTTC

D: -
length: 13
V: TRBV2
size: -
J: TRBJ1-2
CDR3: CASSVAGDGGYTF
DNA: TGTGCCAGCAGTGTGGCGGGGGACGGTGGCTACACCTTC

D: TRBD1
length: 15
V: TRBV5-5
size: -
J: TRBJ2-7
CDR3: CASSSTGGWVYEQYF
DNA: TGTGCCAGCAGCTCGACAGGGGGGTGGGTCTACGAGCAGTACTTC

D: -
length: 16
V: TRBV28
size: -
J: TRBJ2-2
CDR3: CASSLIETALTGELFF
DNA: TGTGCCAGCAGTTTAATAGAGACAGCCTTAACCGGGGAGCTGTTTTTT

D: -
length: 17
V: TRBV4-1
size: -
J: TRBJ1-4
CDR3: CASSLGAGDGRYEKLFF
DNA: TGCGCCAGCAGCCTCGGAGCGGGGGACGGCCGATATGAAAAACTGTTTTTT

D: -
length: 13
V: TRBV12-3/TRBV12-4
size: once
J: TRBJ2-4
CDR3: CASKGAAQNIQYF
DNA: TGTGCCAGCAAAGGCGCGGCTCAAAACATTCAGTACTTC

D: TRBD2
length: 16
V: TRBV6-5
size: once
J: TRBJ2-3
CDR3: CASSYSRGRSTDTQYF
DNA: TGTGCCAGCAGTTACTCACGCGGGAGAAGCACAGATACGCAGTATTTT

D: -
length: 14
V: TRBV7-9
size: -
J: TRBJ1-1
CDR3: CASSLVPSNTEAFF
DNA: TGTGCCAGCAGCTTAGTTCCTTCTAACACTGAAGCTTTCTTT

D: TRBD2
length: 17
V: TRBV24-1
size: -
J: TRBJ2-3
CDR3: CATSDPRTSGSPDTQYF
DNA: TGTGCCACCAGTGATCCCCGGACTAGCGGGAGCCCAGATACGCAGTATTTT

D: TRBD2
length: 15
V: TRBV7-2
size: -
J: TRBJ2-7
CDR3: CASSWSGTTNREQYF
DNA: TGTGCCAGCAGCTGGTCCGGGACTACCAATAGGGAGCAGTACTTC

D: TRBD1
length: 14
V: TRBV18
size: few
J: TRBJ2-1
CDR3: CASSPWDSGNEQFF
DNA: TGTGCCAGCTCACCATGGGACAGTGGCAATGAGCAGTTCTTC

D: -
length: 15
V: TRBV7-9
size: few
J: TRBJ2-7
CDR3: CASSPGIRKGYEQYF
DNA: TGTGCCAGCAGCCCCGGGATCCGGAAGGGCTACGAGCAGTACTTC

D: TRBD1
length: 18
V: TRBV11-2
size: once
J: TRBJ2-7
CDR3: CASSPVPGQALSSYEQYF
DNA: TGTGCCAGCAGCCCCGTCCCGGGACAGGCGTTAAGCTCCTACGAGCAGTACTTC

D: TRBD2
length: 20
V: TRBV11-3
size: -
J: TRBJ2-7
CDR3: CASSSPEAGGCGVRYCEQYF
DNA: TGTGCCAGCAGCTCTCCAGAGGCGGGAGGTTGTGGTGTAAGGTACTGCGAGCAGTACTTC

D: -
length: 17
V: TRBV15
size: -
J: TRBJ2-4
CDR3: CATRQRGTALAKNIQYF
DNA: TGTGCCACCAGACAGCGCGGGACAGCCTTAGCCAAAAACATTCAGTACTTC

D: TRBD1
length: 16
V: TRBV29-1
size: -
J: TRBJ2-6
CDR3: CSVWGTGSPGANVLTF
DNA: TGCAGCGTCTGGGGGACAGGCAGCCCTGGGGCCAACGTCCTGACTTTC

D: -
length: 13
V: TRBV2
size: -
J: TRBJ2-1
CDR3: CASSDLALDEQFF
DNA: TGTGCCAGCAGTGACCTAGCTTTGGATGAGCAGTTCTTC

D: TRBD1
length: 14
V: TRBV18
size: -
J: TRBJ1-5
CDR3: CASSPGQVGGPQHF
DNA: TGTGCCAGCTCACCGGGACAGGTTGGAGGGCCCCAGCATTTT

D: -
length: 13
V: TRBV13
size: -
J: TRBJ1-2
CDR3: CASSFGEGYGYTF
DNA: TGTGCCAGCAGCTTCGGGGAGGGTTATGGCTACACCTTC

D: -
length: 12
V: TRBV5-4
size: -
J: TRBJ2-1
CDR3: CASSFIHNEQFF
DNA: TGTGCCAGCAGCTTCATCCACAATGAGCAGTTCTTC

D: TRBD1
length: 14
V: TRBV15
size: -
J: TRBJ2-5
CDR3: CATSRGQGQETQYF
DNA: TGTGCCACCAGCAGAGGACAGGGGCAAGAGACCCAGTACTTC

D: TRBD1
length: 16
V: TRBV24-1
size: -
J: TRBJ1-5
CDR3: CATSEKGQGAHQPQHF
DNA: TGTGCCACCAGTGAGAAGGGACAGGGGGCACATCAGCCCCAGCATTTT

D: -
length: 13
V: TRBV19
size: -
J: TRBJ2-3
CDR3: CASSIQSTDTQYF
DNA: TGTGCCAGTAGTATACAGAGCACAGATACGCAGTATTTT

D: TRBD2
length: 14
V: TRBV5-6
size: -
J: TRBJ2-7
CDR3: CASSLLAGAHEQYF
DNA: TGTGCCAGCAGCTTACTAGCGGGAGCCCACGAGCAGTACTTC

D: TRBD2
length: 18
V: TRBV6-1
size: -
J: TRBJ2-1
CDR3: CASSEFPASGPPYNEQFF
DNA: TGTGCCAGCAGTGAATTCCCGGCTAGCGGGCCTCCCTACAATGAGCAGTTCTTC

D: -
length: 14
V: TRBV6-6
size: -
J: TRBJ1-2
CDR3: CASSYSHGNYGYTF
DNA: TGTGCCAGCAGTTATAGTCATGGTAACTATGGCTACACCTTC

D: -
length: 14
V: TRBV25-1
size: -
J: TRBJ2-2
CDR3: CASSGEENTGELFF
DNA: TGTGCCAGCAGTGGGGAGGAGAACACCGGGGAGCTGTTTTTT

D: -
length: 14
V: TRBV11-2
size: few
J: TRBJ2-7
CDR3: CASSPHTGDYEQYF
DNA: TGTGCCAGCAGCCCTCATACAGGCGACTACGAGCAGTACTTC

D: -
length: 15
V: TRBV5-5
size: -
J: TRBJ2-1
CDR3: CASSLGASDYNEQFF
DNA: TGTGCCAGCAGCTTGGGTGCTAGCGACTACAATGAGCAGTTCTTC

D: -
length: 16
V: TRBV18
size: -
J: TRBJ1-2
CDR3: CASSPDSGVPNYGYTF
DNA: TGTGCCAGCTCACCTGACAGTGGGGTTCCGAACTATGGCTACACCTTC

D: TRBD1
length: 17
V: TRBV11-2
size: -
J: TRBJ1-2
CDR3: CASSLDPRDRTNYGYTF
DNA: TGTGCCAGCAGCTTAGATCCCCGGGACAGAACTAACTATGGCTACACCTTC

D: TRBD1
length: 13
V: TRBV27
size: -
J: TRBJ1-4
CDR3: CASRHAGGSKLFF
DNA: TGTGCCAGCAGGCATGCAGGGGGCTCGAAACTGTTTTTT

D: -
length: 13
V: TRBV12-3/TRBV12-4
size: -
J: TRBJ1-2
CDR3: CASSPSLVYGYTF
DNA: TGTGCCAGCAGCCCTTCCCTTGTCTATGGCTACACCTTC

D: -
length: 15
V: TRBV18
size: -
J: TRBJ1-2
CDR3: CASSPLRGTNYGYTF
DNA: TGTGCCAGCTCACCGCTCCGGGGGACTAACTATGGCTACACCTTC

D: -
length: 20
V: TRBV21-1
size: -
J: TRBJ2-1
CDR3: CASSNRAGQGLASSYNEQFF
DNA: TGTGCCAGCAGCAACAGGGCAGGCCAGGGACTCGCCAGCTCCTACAATGAGCAGTTCTTC

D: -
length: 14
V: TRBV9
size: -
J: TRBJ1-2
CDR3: CASSELTSSYGYTF
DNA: TGTGCCAGCAGCGAACTCACGAGCTCCTATGGCTACACCTTC

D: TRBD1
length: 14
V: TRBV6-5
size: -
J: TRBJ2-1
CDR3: CAGHTGGSYNEQFF
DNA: TGTGCCGGTCATACAGGGGGCAGCTACAATGAGCAGTTCTTC